Presented here are 8 T cell receptor beta chains from one specimen sequenced in a study of shared clonotypes between healthy human individuals (dated by TCRdb to 2019 to 2021). Libraries were made using the immunoSEQ multiplex PCR assay. The source is immuneACCESS, and TCRdb retained only in-frame sequences with V and J called. Part of the clones is not carried over; for the studies checked, unresolved V genes explain less than half of this, and the remainder is unexplained. This sample gives roughly 590,000 clones in total; 95% to 96% of them show up just once. Of the sample, over 0.09% is held by the ten largest clones. CD8 naive samples consisted of CD45RO-negative cells that were positively selected for CCR7, yielding a CD45RA+CCR7+ population without TemRA cells. Sample: naive CD8+ T cells sorted from blood. The sample's cell subset or site label, in plain terms: CD45RA+CCR7+. All receptors derive from a woman aged 25-40 years in good health.

The genes are TRBV15 and TRBJ1-1; D gene unclear. The V end was cut by 3 bases, the J end by 8 bases, with 13 bases between. The germline gives CDR1 LNHNV, CDR2 YYDKDF (reference sequence). The CDR3 runs 13 residues. The CDR3 region is CATSRAPGPEAFF. The CDR3 nucleotides are TGTGCCACCAGCAGGGCCCCAGGTCCAGAAGCTTTCTTT.

V gene TRBV10-3 combines with J gene TRBJ1-3; D perhaps matches TRBD1 (6 bases). Germline V gene sequence: CDR1 ENHRY, CDR2 SYGVKD. CDR3 length: 12 amino acids. With 8 bases removed from V and 4 bases from J, the gap between germline ends came to 9 bases. In DNA, the CDR3 is TGTGCCATCGAGACAGGAGGAAACACCATATATTTT. As protein: CAIETGGNTIYF.

This chain joins TRBV7-6 and TRBJ2-1, with D possibly matching TRBD2 (6 bases). Trimming took off 1 base at V and 3 bases at J, with 13 bases between the two ends. The length of the CDR3 is 16 residues. Looked up from germline, CDR1 is SGHVS and CDR2 is FNYEAQ. CDR3: CASSLVAGPIYNEQFF. The CDR3 nucleotides are TGTGCCAGCAGCTTAGTCGCGGGACCAATCTACAATGAGCAGTTCTTC.

This clone was observed a single time. V usage is TRBV29-1 and J usage is TRBJ2-7, with a tentative D call TRBD2 (6 bases). Trimming took 4 bases from V and 7 from J, leaving 14 bases between them. Germline CDR1 SQVTM, CDR2 ANQGSEA. This CDR3 spans 12 amino acids. CDR3 DNA: TGCAGCGTTGCGGACTACCTTGTAGAGCAGTACTTC. Its protein is CSVADYLVEQYF.

J is TRBJ1-5 and V is TRBV6-1; possible D gene TRBD1, 5 bases. V gave up 2 bases and J gave up 3 bases, with 17 bases separating them. The CDR3 runs to 17 residues. CDR1 is MNHNS and CDR2 is SASEGT in the germline V gene. The CDR3 here is CASSETFGGWDNQPQHF. The CDR3 DNA reads as TGTGCCAGCAGTGAAACCTTCGGGGGGTGGGACAATCAGCCCCAGCATTTT.

The genes are TRBV11-2 and TRBJ2-7; 10 bases fit TRBD1. V gave up 3 bases and J gave up 2 bases; unmatched junction bases: 10. The CDR3 length is 17 residues. The germline gives CDR1 SGHAT, CDR2 FQNNGV. This chain's CDR3 is CASSFGPSGTGAYEQYF. DNA for the CDR3: TGTGCCAGCAGCTTTGGACCTTCCGGGACAGGGGCCTACGAGCAGTACTTC.

V and J are TRBV6-1 and TRBJ2-7; the match to TRBD1 covers 8 bases. This CDR3 spans 15 amino acids. J gave up 4 bases and V 2 bases, and 7 bases lay outside the gene matches. Germline CDR1 is MNHNS and CDR2 is SASEGT. CDR3: CASSELGTGQYEQYF. In DNA form, the CDR3 reads TGTGCCAGCAGTGAACTGGGGACAGGACAATACGAGCAGTACTTC.

The chain combines TRBV19 with TRBJ1-3, with D hard to call. The V gene's germline CDR1 is LNHDA and CDR2 SQIVND (reference sequence). CDR3 size: 15 residues. The germline V and J ends were trimmed by 4 bases and 0 bases, with 10 bases remaining between them. The CDR3 bases are TGTGCCAGTAGTACGGGGTCCTCCTCTGGAAACACCATATATTTT. It translates to CASSTGSSSGNTIYF.